This is a list of T cell receptor beta chains from one sample in a study of cytomegalovirus exposure and HLA in healthy donors. Sequencing used immunoSEQ multiplex PCR; TCRdb keeps in-frame clones, though not all of them. The data contain approximately 300,000 clones, around 90% of them singletons. Source material: PBMCs. Source of these receptors: a woman aged 25 to 39 in good health and CMV-seropositive. The CDR3 runs from the conserved cysteine through the conserved F or W. A D gene is named only where the DNA matches it firmly. Clone sizes are given selectively: once, few, many, or a class where the clone is expanded.

clone_size,d_call,j_call,v_call,cdr3_aa,cdr3_nt
-,TRBD1,TRBJ2-7,TRBV30,CAWRAGQGLYEQYF,TGTGCCTGGAGGGCTGGACAGGGCTTATACGAGCAGTACTTC
-,-,TRBJ1-5,TRBV27,CASSPTGSHNQPQHF,TGTGCCAGCAGTCCGACCGGGTCCCACAATCAGCCCCAGCATTTT
-,-,TRBJ1-2,TRBV28,CASGTFPYGYTF,TGTGCCAGCGGGACTTTCCCCTATGGCTACACCTTC
-,TRBD1,TRBJ2-2,TRBV6-5,CAIRGQSNTGELFF,TGTGCCATACGGGGACAGTCGAACACCGGGGAGCTGTTTTTT
-,TRBD2,TRBJ2-3,TRBV7-7,CASSYASGGGDTQYF,TGTGCCAGCAGCTATGCTAGCGGGGGTGGAGATACGCAGTATTTT
-,TRBD1,TRBJ1-2,TRBV6-6,CASKAGQGAFGYTF,TGTGCCAGCAAGGCGGGACAGGGGGCTTTCGGCTACACCTTC
-,-,TRBJ2-1,TRBV11-2,CASSLLFRNNEQFF,TGTGCCAGCAGCTTACTTTTCAGGAACAATGAGCAGTTCTTC
few,-,TRBJ2-3,TRBV9,CASSVGRMSTDTQYF,TGTGCCAGCAGCGTAGGGAGGATGAGTACAGATACGCAGTATTTT
-,-,TRBJ2-7,TRBV5-1,CASSLGASAYEQYF,TGCGCCAGCAGCTTAGGCGCATCCGCCTACGAGCAGTACTTC
-,-,TRBJ1-6,TRBV4-2,CASSATVNSPLHF,TGTGCCAGCAGCGCCACGGTTAATTCACCCCTCCACTTT
-,-,TRBJ1-1,TRBV15,CATSRGGRRVNTEAFF,TGTGCCACCAGCAGAGGGGGTAGGAGGGTGAACACTGAAGCTTTCTTT
-,TRBD1,TRBJ2-7,TRBV6-5,CASSPGQTYEQYF,TGTGCCAGCAGTCCGGGACAGACCTACGAGCAGTACTTC
-,-,TRBJ1-6,TRBV30,CAWSVRTEGTPLHF,TGTGCCTGGAGTGTAAGGACTGAGGGCACACCCCTCCACTTT
-,-,TRBJ1-1,TRBV2,CASSETRVGTEAFF,TGTGCCAGCAGTGAAACCAGGGTAGGCACTGAAGCTTTCTTT
-,-,TRBJ2-2,TRBV6-1,CASSEAGLVNTGELFF,TGTGCCAGCAGTGAAGCGGGTCTAGTTAATACCGGGGAGCTGTTTTTT
-,-,TRBJ2-7,TRBV5-6,CASSAGDRPYEQYF,TGTGCCAGCAGCGCGGGAGACAGGCCCTACGAGCAGTACTTC
-,TRBD2,TRBJ2-1,TRBV2,CASRVGLAGGNEQFF,TGTGCCAGCCGGGTGGGACTAGCGGGAGGGAATGAGCAGTTCTTC
-,-,TRBJ2-3,TRBV2,CASRYQDTQYF,TGTGCCAGCCGATACCAGGATACGCAGTATTTT
-,TRBD1,TRBJ2-7,TRBV7-6,CASSFGQGTEQYF,TGTGCCAGCAGCTTCGGACAGGGGACCGAGCAGTACTTC
-,TRBD1,TRBJ1-1,TRBV4-1,CASSQDTGGMNTEAFF,TGCGCCAGCAGCCAAGACACAGGGGGCATGAACACTGAAGCTTTCTTT
-,-,TRBJ2-2,TRBV2,CASSEGRDRTGELFF,TGTGCCAGCAGTGAGGGCCGGGACCGCACCGGGGAGCTGTTTTTT
-,-,TRBJ1-4,TRBV14,CASSPTGHEKLFF,TGTGCCAGCAGCCCCACAGGGCATGAAAAACTGTTTTTT
-,TRBD1,TRBJ1-5,TRBV30,CAWSRDRGSDYSNQPQHF,TGTGCCTGGAGTCGGGACAGGGGTTCGGACTATAGCAATCAGCCCCAGCATTTT
-,TRBD1,TRBJ2-7,TRBV6-5,CASNEIGGQSYEQYF,TGTGCCAGCAACGAAATAGGGGGACAGTCCTACGAGCAGTACTTC
-,TRBD2,TRBJ2-2,TRBV7-3,CASSASVLRASGGQLLTGELFF,TGTGCCAGCAGCGCTTCAGTCCTCAGGGCTAGCGGGGGCCAGCTACTCACCGGGGAGCTGTTTTTT
-,-,TRBJ2-3,TRBV29-1,CSVWGRPSTDTQYF,TGCAGCGTTTGGGGCAGACCGAGCACAGATACGCAGTATTTT
-,TRBD1,TRBJ1-5,TRBV30,CAWSVKGQGNQPQHF,TGTGCCTGGAGTGTAAAGGGACAGGGGAATCAGCCCCAGCATTTT
-,TRBD2,TRBJ2-3,TRBV29-1,CSVEVLAGGAGDTQYF,TGCAGCGTTGAAGTTTTAGCGGGGGGCGCCGGGGATACGCAGTATTTT
-,-,TRBJ2-7,TRBV27,CASSFAESYEQYF,TGTGCCAGCAGTTTCGCGGAGTCCTACGAGCAGTACTTC
-,-,TRBJ2-7,TRBV4-3,CASRDGGGPEYF,TGCGCCAGCAGGGATGGGGGGGGCCCGGAGTACTTC
-,-,TRBJ2-7,TRBV18,CASSPRQVPYEQYF,TGTGCCAGCTCACCAAGACAGGTCCCCTACGAGCAGTACTTC
-,-,TRBJ1-5,TRBV28,CASSNHFRGLKGNQPQHF,TGTGCCAGCAGCAACCACTTCCGGGGGCTGAAAGGCAATCAGCCCCAGCATTTT
-,-,TRBJ2-2,TRBV7-9,CASSMTELFF,TGTGCCAGCAGCATGACGGAGCTGTTTTTT
-,TRBD2,TRBJ2-3,TRBV27,CASSSRRNLAGPTDTQYF,TGTGCCAGCAGTTCCCGTCGTAACCTAGCGGGACCCACAGATACGCAGTATTTT
-,-,TRBJ2-1,TRBV27,CASSPRAGVNNEQFF,TGTGCCAGCAGTCCCCGGGCAGGGGTGAACAATGAGCAGTTCTTC
-,-,TRBJ1-5,TRBV5-1,CASSLGGINQPQHF,TGCGCCAGCAGCTTGGGTGGGATCAATCAGCCCCAGCATTTT
-,-,TRBJ1-3,TRBV9,CASSEDIDSGNTIYF,TGTGCCAGCAGCGAAGACATCGACTCTGGAAACACCATATATTTT
-,-,TRBJ2-1,TRBV11-1,CASSLARLVDEQFF,TGTGCCAGCAGCTTAGCGCGCCTAGTGGATGAGCAGTTCTTC
-,-,TRBJ2-5,TRBV27,CASSSTGGVGETQYF,TGTGCCAGCAGCTCTACAGGTGGGGTTGGGGAGACCCAGTACTTC
-,-,TRBJ1-1,TRBV11-2,CASSLGWLGWHTEAFF,TGTGCCAGCAGCTTAGGATGGTTGGGTTGGCACACTGAAGCTTTCTTT
-,-,TRBJ2-2,TRBV7-3,CASTNTGRSGELFF,TGTGCCAGCACGAATACAGGGCGGTCCGGGGAGCTGTTTTTT
-,-,TRBJ1-1,TRBV7-9,CASSNSGADEAFF,TGTGCCAGCAGCAACTCGGGAGCCGATGAAGCTTTCTTT
-,-,TRBJ2-1,TRBV18,CASSPPGEQFF,TGTGCCAGCTCACCACCGGGGGAGCAGTTCTTC
-,-,TRBJ2-6,TRBV27,CASSPYTGSGANVLTF,TGTGCCAGCAGTCCGTACACCGGCTCTGGGGCCAACGTCCTGACTTTC
-,-,TRBJ1-5,TRBV7-9,CASSYWTPGPQVNNQPQHF,TGTGCCAGCAGCTACTGGACCCCGGGGCCTCAAGTTAACAATCAGCCCCAGCATTTT
-,-,TRBJ1-6,TRBV5-4,CASSLGAGNNSPLHF,TGTGCCAGCAGCTTGGGGGCAGGGAATAATTCACCCCTCCACTTT
-,-,TRBJ1-6,TRBV7-6,CASSLAARGLNSPLHF,TGTGCCAGCAGCTTAGCGGCCAGGGGTTTAAATTCACCCCTCCACTTT
-,-,TRBJ1-2,TRBV7-9,CASSAGGHYGYTF,TGTGCCAGCAGCGCTGGGGGCCACTATGGCTACACCTTC
-,TRBD1,TRBJ2-1,TRBV14,CASSQDPGTGGLNEQFF,TGTGCCAGCAGCCAAGACCCTGGGACAGGGGGGTTAAATGAGCAGTTCTTC
-,-,TRBJ2-5,TRBV5-3,CARSLNLGARQETQYF,TGTGCCAGAAGCTTGAACTTAGGGGCGAGACAAGAGACCCAGTACTTC
-,-,TRBJ1-2,TRBV5-8,CASSLRDGTYYGYTF,TGTGCCAGCAGCTTACGGGACGGGACCTACTATGGCTACACCTTC
-,-,TRBJ1-2,TRBV18,CASSPNRDGYTF,TGTGCCAGCTCACCTAATAGAGATGGCTACACCTTC
-,-,TRBJ1-5,TRBV2,CASSGSHQPQHF,TGTGCCAGCAGTGGGTCCCATCAGCCCCAGCATTTT
-,-,TRBJ2-7,TRBV29-1,CSVVVGDTFIYEQYF,TGCAGCGTTGTAGTGGGGGACACGTTCATCTACGAGCAGTACTTC
-,TRBD1,TRBJ2-5,TRBV9,CASSVEGGGETQYF,TGTGCCAGCAGCGTAGAAGGGGGCGGCGAGACCCAGTACTTC